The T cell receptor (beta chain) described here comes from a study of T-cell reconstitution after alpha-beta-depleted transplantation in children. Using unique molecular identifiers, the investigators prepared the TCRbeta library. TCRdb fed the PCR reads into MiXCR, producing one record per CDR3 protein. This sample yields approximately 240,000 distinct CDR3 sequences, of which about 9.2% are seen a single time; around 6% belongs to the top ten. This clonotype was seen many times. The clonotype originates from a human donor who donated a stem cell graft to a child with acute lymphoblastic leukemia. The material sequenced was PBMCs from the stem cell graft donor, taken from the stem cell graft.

The CDR3 here is CASSDSAGGYNEQFF. DNA for the CDR3: TGTGCCAGCAGTGACTCAGCGGGGGGGTACAATGAGCAGTTCTTC. J is TRBJ2-1 and V is TRBV6-4; TRBD2 aligns across 10 bases. The CDR3 has 15 amino acids. Germline assignment: CDR1 MRHNA and CDR2 SNTAGT. The ends lost 0 bases at V and 4 bases at J; junction bases unmatched: 0.